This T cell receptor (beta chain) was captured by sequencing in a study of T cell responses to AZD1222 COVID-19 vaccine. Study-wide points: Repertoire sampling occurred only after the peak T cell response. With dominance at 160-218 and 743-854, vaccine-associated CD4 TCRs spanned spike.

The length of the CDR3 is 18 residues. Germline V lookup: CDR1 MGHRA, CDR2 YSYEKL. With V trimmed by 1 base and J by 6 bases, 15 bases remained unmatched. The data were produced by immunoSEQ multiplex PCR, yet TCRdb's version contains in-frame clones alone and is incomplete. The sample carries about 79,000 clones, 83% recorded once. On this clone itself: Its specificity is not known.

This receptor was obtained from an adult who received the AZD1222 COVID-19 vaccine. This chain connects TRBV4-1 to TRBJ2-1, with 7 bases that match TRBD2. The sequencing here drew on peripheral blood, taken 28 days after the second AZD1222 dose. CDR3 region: CASSQVWGTSALTNEQFF. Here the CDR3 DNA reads TGCGCCAGCAGCCAAGTTTGGGGTACTAGCGCGCTAACCAATGAGCAGTTCTTC.